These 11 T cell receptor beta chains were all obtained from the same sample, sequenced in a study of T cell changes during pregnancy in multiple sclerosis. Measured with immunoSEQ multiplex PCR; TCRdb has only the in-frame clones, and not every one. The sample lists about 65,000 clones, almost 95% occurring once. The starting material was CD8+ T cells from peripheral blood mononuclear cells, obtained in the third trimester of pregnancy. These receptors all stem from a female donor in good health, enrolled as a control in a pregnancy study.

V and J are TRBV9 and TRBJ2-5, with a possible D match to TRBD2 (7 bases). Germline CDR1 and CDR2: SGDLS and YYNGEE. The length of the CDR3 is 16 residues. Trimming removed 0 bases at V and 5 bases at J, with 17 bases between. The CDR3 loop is CASSVEGGALMETQYF. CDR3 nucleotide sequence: TGTGCCAGCAGCGTAGAAGGGGGGGCGTTAATGGAGACCCAGTACTTC.

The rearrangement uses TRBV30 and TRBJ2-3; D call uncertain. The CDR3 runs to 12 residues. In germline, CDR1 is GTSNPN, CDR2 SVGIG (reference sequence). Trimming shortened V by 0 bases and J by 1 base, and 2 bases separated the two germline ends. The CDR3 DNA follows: TGTGCCTGGAGTGTCGGCACAGATACGCAGTATTTT. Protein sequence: CAWSVGTDTQYF.

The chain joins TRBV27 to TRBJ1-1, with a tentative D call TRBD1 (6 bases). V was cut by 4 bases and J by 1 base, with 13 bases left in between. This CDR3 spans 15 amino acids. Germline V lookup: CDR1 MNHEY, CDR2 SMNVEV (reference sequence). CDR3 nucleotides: TGTGCCAGCAGTTGGGGGGGCGGCGCGAACACTGAAGCTTTCTTT. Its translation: CASSWGGGANTEAFF.

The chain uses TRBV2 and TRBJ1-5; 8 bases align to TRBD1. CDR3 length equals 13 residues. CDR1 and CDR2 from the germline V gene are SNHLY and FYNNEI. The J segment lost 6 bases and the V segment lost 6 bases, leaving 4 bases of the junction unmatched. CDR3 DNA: TGTGCCAGCAGCGACAGGGGCGGTCAGCCCCAGCATTTT. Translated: CASSDRGGQPQHF.

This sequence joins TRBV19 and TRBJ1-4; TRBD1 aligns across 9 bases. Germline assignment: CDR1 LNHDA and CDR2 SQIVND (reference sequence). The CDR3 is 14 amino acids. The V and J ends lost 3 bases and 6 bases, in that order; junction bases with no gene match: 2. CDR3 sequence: CASSIDRGDEKLFF. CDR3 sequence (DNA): TGTGCCAGTAGTATTGACAGGGGGGATGAAAAACTGTTTTTT.

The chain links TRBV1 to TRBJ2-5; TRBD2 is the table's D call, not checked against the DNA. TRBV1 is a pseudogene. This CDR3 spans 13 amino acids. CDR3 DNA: TGCACCAGCAGCCAAGCACCTAGGGAGACCCAGTACTTC. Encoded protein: CTSSQAPRETQYF.

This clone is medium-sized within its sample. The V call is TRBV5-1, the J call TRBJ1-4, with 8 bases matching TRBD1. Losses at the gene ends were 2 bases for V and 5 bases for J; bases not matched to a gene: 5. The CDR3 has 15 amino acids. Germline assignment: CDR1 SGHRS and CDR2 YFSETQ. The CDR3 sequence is CASSFAGGWNEKLFF. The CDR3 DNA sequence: TGCGCCAGCAGCTTTGCAGGGGGCTGGAATGAAAAACTGTTTTTT. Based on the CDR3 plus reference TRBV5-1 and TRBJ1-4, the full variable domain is KAGVTQTPRYLIKTRGQQVTLSCSPISGHRSVSWYQQTPGQGLQFLFEYFSETQRNKGNFPGRFSGRQFSNSRSEMNVSTLELGDSALYLCASSFAGGWNEKLFFGSGTQLSVL.

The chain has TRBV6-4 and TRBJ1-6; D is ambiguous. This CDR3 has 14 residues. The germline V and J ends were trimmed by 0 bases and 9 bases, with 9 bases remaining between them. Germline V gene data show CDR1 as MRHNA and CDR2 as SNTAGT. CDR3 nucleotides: TGTGCCAGCAGTGACTCGACAATGGGTTCACCCCTCCACTTT. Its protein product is CASSDSTMGSPLHF.

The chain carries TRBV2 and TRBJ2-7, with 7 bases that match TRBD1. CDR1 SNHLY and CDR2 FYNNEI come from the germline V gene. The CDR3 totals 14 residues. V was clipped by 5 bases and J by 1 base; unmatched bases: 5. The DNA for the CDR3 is TGTGCCAGCAGTCCGGGACAGCGGTCCTACGAGCAGTACTTC. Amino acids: CASSPGQRSYEQYF.

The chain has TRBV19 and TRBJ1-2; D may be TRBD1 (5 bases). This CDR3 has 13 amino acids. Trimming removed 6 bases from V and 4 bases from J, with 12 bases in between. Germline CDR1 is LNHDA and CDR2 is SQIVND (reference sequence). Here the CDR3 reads CASSYQGLYGYTF. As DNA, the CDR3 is TGTGCCAGTAGCTACCAGGGTCTCTATGGCTACACCTTC.

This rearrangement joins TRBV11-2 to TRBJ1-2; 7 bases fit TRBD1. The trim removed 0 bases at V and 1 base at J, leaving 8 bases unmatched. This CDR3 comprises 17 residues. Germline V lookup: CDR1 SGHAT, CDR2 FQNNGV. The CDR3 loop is CASSLEGGTVDNYGYTF. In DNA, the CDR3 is TGTGCCAGCAGCTTAGAAGGGGGGACAGTCGATAACTATGGCTACACCTTC.